The rows below give T cell receptor beta chains drawn from one sample of a study of blood T cell repertoires in COVID-19. The method was immunoSEQ multiplex PCR; TCRdb's version includes in-frame clones alone and lacks a portion of them. The sample has roughly 120,000 clones; about 88% are singletons. Sequencing used peripheral blood. The source is a man aged 40-49 years with acute or convalescent COVID-19. The CDR3 runs from the conserved cysteine through the conserved F or W. A D gene is named only where the DNA matches it firmly. A clone size is listed for some rows: how often the clone was seen (once, few, many), or a class if it is expanded.

TRBD1	TRBV7-9	TRBJ1-5	NA	TGTGCCAGCAGCCGAGCCGGGACAGGGGTTAATCAGCCCCAGCATTTT	CASSRAGTGVNQPQHF
NA	TRBV2	TRBJ1-5	few	TGTGCCAGCAGTGGGAGCCTGAATCAGCCCCAGCATTTT	CASSGSLNQPQHF
TRBD2	TRBV9	TRBJ2-7	once	TGTGCCAGCAGCGTAGGTGCGGGGGGGGCCTACGAGCAGTACTTC	CASSVGAGGAYEQYF
NA	TRBV7-3	TRBJ1-1	NA	TGTGCCAGCGGCAAAGCGCCGAACACTGAAGCTTTCTTT	CASGKAPNTEAFF
TRBD2	TRBV15	TRBJ2-1	once	TGTGCCACCAGCAGAGAACTAGCGGTATCCTACAATGAGCAGTTCTTC	CATSRELAVSYNEQFF
TRBD2	TRBV4-2	TRBJ2-1	once	TGTGCCAGCAGCCGCAAGACTAGCGGGGGGGACAATGAGCAGTTCTTC	CASSRKTSGGDNEQFF
TRBD1	TRBV9	TRBJ2-1	NA	TGTGCCAGCAGCGTAGGGGACAGCAATGAGCAGTTCTTC	CASSVGDSNEQFF
TRBD1	TRBV19	TRBJ1-1	NA	TGTGCCAGTAGTCCCAGGGGGACACCGCAATTGAACACTGAAGCTTTCTTT	CASSPRGTPQLNTEAFF
NA	TRBV6-2/TRBV6-3	TRBJ2-1	NA	TGTGCCAGCAGTTACCCCACTAAGGCTGAGCAGTTCTTC	CASSYPTKAEQFF
NA	TRBV30	TRBJ2-3	once	TGTGCCTGGAGTCGGTTCACAGATACGCAGTATTTT	CAWSRFTDTQYF
NA	TRBV7-9	TRBJ2-7	NA	TGTGCCAGCACCCCGGGGGATTCCTACGAGCAGTACTTC	CASTPGDSYEQYF
TRBD2	TRBV3-1/TRBV3-2	TRBJ2-3	few	TGTGCCAGCAGCTCCCGGACTAGCGGGGGGGCAGATACGCAGTATTTT	CASSSRTSGGADTQYF
NA	TRBV19	TRBJ1-5	few	TGTGCCAGTAGTATAATAAGCCAGCCCCAGCATTTT	CASSIISQPQHF
TRBD2	TRBV14	TRBJ2-3	NA	TGTGCCAGCAGCCAAGATCGACGGCTAGCGGGGGGCGCAGATACGCAGTATTTT	CASSQDRRLAGGADTQYF
NA	TRBV27	TRBJ2-1	NA	TGTGCCAGCGTAGGGGGGGTGGTGTACAATGAGCAGTTCTTC	CASVGGVVYNEQFF
NA	TRBV7-9	TRBJ2-3	NA	TGTGCCAGCAGCTCCGCCGGGGTCACAGATACGCAGTATTTT	CASSSAGVTDTQYF
TRBD2	TRBV3-1/TRBV3-2	TRBJ2-7	NA	TGTGCCAGCAGCCAAGCTTCCGGGACTACCTACGAGCAGTACTTC	CASSQASGTTYEQYF
TRBD1	TRBV2	TRBJ1-5	NA	TGTGCCAGCAGTGAGACGGACAGGGTGGGTCAGCCCCAGCATTTT	CASSETDRVGQPQHF
TRBD2	TRBV5-1	TRBJ2-2	NA	TGCGCCAGCAGCCCCGGGACTAGCGGGGGGGCCTCCGGGGAGCTGTTTTTT	CASSPGTSGGASGELFF
NA	TRBV15	TRBJ2-3	NA	TGTGCCACCAGCAGAGACCGGAGTGCAGATACGCAGTATTTT	CATSRDRSADTQYF
NA	TRBV5-1	TRBJ2-2	NA	TGCGCCAGCAGCAGGCAAGGGGGCGGGGACACCGGGGAGCTGTTTTTT	CASSRQGGGDTGELFF
TRBD2	TRBV24-1	TRBJ2-5	NA	TGTGCCACCAGTGATCCAGGCCCTAGCGGGGGGTACCAAGAGACCCAGTACTTC	CATSDPGPSGGYQETQYF
TRBD1	TRBV10-1	TRBJ1-6	NA	TGCGCCAGCAGAGGGACAGCGGCGGTGGGTAGTATGACGTCTAGTAGGCATTCACCCCTCCACTTT	CASRGTAAVGSMTSSRHSPLHF
TRBD1	TRBV7-9	TRBJ2-2	NA	TGTGCCAGCAGCTTAGTCGGGACAGGGAACACCGGGGAGCTGTTTTTT	CASSLVGTGNTGELFF
NA	TRBV25-1	TRBJ1-2	NA	TGTGCCAGCAGTGAATCCCCACCGACATTACGCGGCTACACCTTC	CASSESPPTLRGYTF
NA	TRBV5-1	TRBJ1-1	NA	TGCGCCAGCAGCGGGGCCTGGACTGAAGCTTTCTTT	CASSGAWTEAFF
NA	TRBV9	TRBJ1-6	NA	TGTGCCAGCAGCGCCGGGACTAGTAGTTCCCTCCACTTT	CASSAGTSSSLHF
TRBD1	TRBV4-2	TRBJ1-3	NA	TGTGCCAGCAGCCAAGAAGGGACAGGTAGATCTGGAAACACCATATATTTT	CASSQEGTGRSGNTIYF
NA	TRBV11-3	TRBJ2-4	NA	TGTGCCAGCAGCCCCAACAGGCGGGGACAGTCCTTAGCCAAAAACATTCAGTACTTC	CASSPNRRGQSLAKNIQYF
NA	TRBV12-3/TRBV12-4	TRBJ1-3	NA	TGTGCCAGCAGTTTAGAGCCTGGAAACACCATATATTTT	CASSLEPGNTIYF
TRBD1	TRBV11-2	TRBJ1-3	NA	TGTGCCAGCAGCTTAGATCACCGGGACAGGGGGCGCGGAAACACCATATATTTT	CASSLDHRDRGRGNTIYF
TRBD1	TRBV2	TRBJ1-4	NA	TGTGCCAGCAGAGGGACAGGGGGAAGATGGGATGAAAAACTGTTTTTT	CASRGTGGRWDEKLFF
NA	TRBV13	TRBJ1-6	once	TGTGCCAGCAGCTTAGGCCTACGGGACACGGCAAATTCACCCCTCCACTTT	CASSLGLRDTANSPLHF
TRBD2	TRBV12-3/TRBV12-4	TRBJ2-1	once	TGTGCCAGCAGGAGCGGGGGTGGAGATGAGCAGTTCTTC	CASRSGGGDEQFF
TRBD2	TRBV5-1	TRBJ2-1	NA	TGCGCCAGCAGCTATAGCGGGGGGCAGGAGCAGTTCTTC	CASSYSGGQEQFF
NA	TRBV9	TRBJ2-3	NA	TGTGCCAGCAGCGTAGAGCAGGTGGGCACAGATACGCAGTATTTT	CASSVEQVGTDTQYF
TRBD1	TRBV30	TRBJ2-5	NA	TGTGCCTGGAGAGACAGGGGTCGGCAAGAGACCCAGTACTTC	CAWRDRGRQETQYF
NA	TRBV5-1	TRBJ2-7	NA	TGCGCCAGCAGCTTGCGGGCAGGGGCGGACGAGCAGTACTTC	CASSLRAGADEQYF
NA	TRBV2	TRBJ2-7	NA	TGTGCCAGCAGTGAACCGGGACATGAGTACTTC	CASSEPGHEYF
TRBD1	TRBV5-1	TRBJ1-2	NA	TGCGCCAGCAAGGGACAGGGGGCAGATGGCTACACCTTC	CASKGQGADGYTF
TRBD1	TRBV6-1	TRBJ1-6	NA	TGTGCCAGCAGAGAAGGGGGCGCCTATAATTCACCCCTCCACTTT	CASREGGAYNSPLHF
NA	TRBV19	TRBJ2-3	NA	TGTGCCAGTATTGGGGCAATGGCAGATACGCAGTATTTT	CASIGAMADTQYF
TRBD2	TRBV30	TRBJ2-1	few	TGTGCCGGACTAGCGGGGGTCGAGCAGTTCTTC	CAGLAGVEQFF
NA	TRBV19	TRBJ1-5	few	TGTGCCAGTGGGGGGGCTCCGTATAGCAATCAGCCCCAGCATTTT	CASGGAPYSNQPQHF
TRBD1	TRBV5-8	TRBJ1-5	few	TGTGCCAGCAGACGTTGGGCCGGGACAGCTGACTATAGCAATCAGCCCCAGCATTTT	CASRRWAGTADYSNQPQHF